The sample holds many counts of the clone carrying this T cell receptor beta chain. Its target is not known. This entry belongs to a study of identical twins. Per the germline V gene, CDR1 is LGHDT and CDR2 is YNNKEL (reference sequence). Deletions cut 2 bases from V and 7 bases from J, with 8 bases between. The CDR3 length is 12 residues. Overall study findings and caveats: Out-of-frame TCR alpha sharing observed in monozygotic twins exceeded model estimates.

TCRdb reprocessed the 5' RACE reads via MiXCR and lists one record per CDR3 protein. The sample has about 890,000 distinct CDR3 sequences, approximately 13% seen once. This sample also appeared in a second study, on yellow fever vaccine responses in identical twins. From that report: Twins showed a vaccine T cell response that reportedly seemed partly convergent, partly personalized.

The source of this sequence is a woman aged 18 to 35 in good health. Sequencing input: PBMCs. The genes are TRBV3-1 and TRBJ1-1; no firm D call. The CDR3 sequence: CASSQFQNEAFF. The CDR3 DNA follows: TGTGCCAGCAGCCAATTCCAGAATGAAGCTTTCTTT.